One and the same sample provided the 16 T cell receptor beta chains below, sequenced in a study of T cell responses to AZD1222 COVID-19 vaccine. Libraries were prepared by immunoSEQ multiplex PCR; TCRdb keeps only in-frame clonotypes and omits some of them. The table has over 90,000 clones, approximately 90% seen once. The sample was peripheral blood, taken 28 days after the second AZD1222 dose. The receptors originated from an adult who received the AZD1222 COVID-19 vaccine.

The V and J genes are TRBV27 and TRBJ1-5, with a weak D call TRBD1 (5 bases). This CDR3 has 15 residues. CDR1 and CDR2 from the germline V gene are MNHEY and SMNVEV (reference sequence). V was clipped by 0 bases and J by 0 bases, with 6 bases between them. The CDR3 sequence: CASSLSGGSNQPQHF. In nucleotides, the CDR3 is TGTGCCAGCAGTTTATCGGGGGGTAGCAATCAGCCCCAGCATTTT.

The chain couples TRBV11-3 to TRBJ1-1; D is perhaps TRBD1 (6 bases). Germline lookup yields CDR1 SGHNT and CDR2 YENEEA. Trimming removed 5 bases at V and 5 bases at J, with 12 bases between. The CDR3 runs 13 residues. In nucleotides, the CDR3 is TGTGCCAGCAGCCCTCGTACAGGGACTGAAGCTTTCTTT. It encodes CASSPRTGTEAFF.

The chain couples TRBV5-1 to TRBJ2-3, with a tentative D call TRBD2 (6 bases). This CDR3 has 16 amino acids. In germline, CDR1 is SGHRS, CDR2 YFSETQ. V shed 4 bases and J shed 1 base, with 16 bases lying between them. CDR3 amino acids: CASSLEGGIGTDTQYF. The DNA for the CDR3 is TGCGCCAGCAGCCTGGAGGGAGGTATTGGCACAGATACGCAGTATTTT.

The V gene is TRBV7-6, the J gene TRBJ2-3; TRBD1 aligns across 11 bases. Losses at the gene ends were 4 bases for V and 2 bases for J; bases not matched to a gene: 14. Germline CDR1 is SGHVS and CDR2 is FNYEAQ. The CDR3 is 19 residues long. The CDR3 DNA is TGTGCCAGCAGCTCATTGCCGTCTGCGGGACAGGGGGTCACAGATACGCAGTATTTT. Its protein product is CASSSLPSAGQGVTDTQYF.

V usage is TRBV11-1 and J usage is TRBJ2-2; a possible D gene is TRBD1 (6 bases). The CDR3 covers 16 residues. The V and J ends lost 4 bases and 0 bases respectively, with 12 bases between them. Germline V gives CDR1 SGHAT, CDR2 FQDESV (reference sequence). Written as DNA, the CDR3 is TGTGCCAGCAGCTCACAGGGATTATCGAACACCGGGGAGCTGTTTTTT. It yields the protein CASSSQGLSNTGELFF. The whole variable domain, filled in from reference TRBV11-1 and TRBJ2-2, reads EAEVAQSPRYKITEKSQAVAFWCDPISGHATLYWYRQILGQGPELLVQFQDESVVDDSQLPKDRFSAERLKGVDSTLKIQPAELGDSAMYLCASSSQGLSNTGELFFGEGSRLTVL.

The V gene is TRBV9, the J gene TRBJ2-3, with 12 bases identical to TRBD2. The CDR3 sequence is 18 residues long. V trimming: 1 base; J trimming: 3 bases; junction bases outside the gene matches: 9. The germline gives CDR1 SGDLS, CDR2 YYNGEE. The CDR3 DNA is TGTGCCAGCAGCGTATCCAGTGGGGGGACTAGCGGGACAGATACGCAGTATTTT. Encoded protein: CASSVSSGGTSGTDTQYF.

The chain combines TRBV28 with TRBJ2-3, with 8 bases matching TRBD1. The J segment lost 4 bases and the V segment lost 6 bases, leaving 18 bases of the junction unmatched. The CDR3 has 18 amino acids. The V gene's germline CDR1 is MDHEN and CDR2 SYDVKM. The CDR3 sequence: CASRPEAPGQGASDTQYF. For the CDR3, the DNA is TGTGCCAGCAGGCCCGAGGCCCCCGGGCAGGGGGCTTCAGATACGCAGTATTTT. The variable domain in full, with the rest retrieved from reference TRBV28 and TRBJ2-3, is DVKVTQSSRYLVKRTGEKVFLECVQDMDHENMFWYRQDPGLGLRLIYFSYDVKMKEKGDIPEGYSVSREKKERFSLILESASTNQTSMYLCASRPEAPGQGASDTQYFGPGTRLTVL.

J is TRBJ2-7 and V is TRBV5-6, with TRBD2 as a possible D gene (5 bases). In germline, CDR1 is SGHDT, CDR2 YYEEEE. V was cut by 4 bases and J by 6 bases, with 14 bases left in between. The CDR3 runs to 13 residues. Here the CDR3 DNA reads TGTGCCAGCAGCCCTAGCCATAGTGGCGAGCAGTACTTC. This gives the protein CASSPSHSGEQYF.

In its sample, this clone was seen a few times. The J gene is TRBJ1-6, the V gene TRBV4-1; TRBD1 is a possible D gene (5 bases). Germline CDR1 and CDR2: MGHRA and YSYEKL. V was trimmed by 0 bases and J by 7 bases, leaving 10 bases between them. The CDR3 runs to 15 residues. This CDR3 is CASSQDRGVNSPLHF. The DNA for the CDR3 is TGCGCCAGCAGCCAAGATCGGGGGGTCAATTCACCCCTCCACTTT.

The rearrangement uses TRBV13 and TRBJ2-3, with 7 bases fitting TRBD2. The CDR3 extends over 12 amino acids. Germline lookup yields CDR1 PRHDT and CDR2 FYEKMQ (reference sequence). J was trimmed by 8 bases and V by 5 bases; bases with no gene match: 4. CDR3 DNA sequence: TGTGCCAGCAGCCCGAGGGAGGGTACGCAGTATTTT. This translates into CASSPREGTQYF.

The chain uses TRBV5-1 and TRBJ2-7, with D unclear. V was clipped by 0 bases and J by 7 bases, with 8 bases between them. Germline loops: CDR1 SGHRS, CDR2 YFSETQ. This CDR3 spans 12 amino acids. The CDR3 region has the DNA TGCGCCAGCAGCTTGGCCAGTCAAGAGCAGTACTTC. This translates into CASSLASQEQYF.

A note on this clone: A junction end diverges from the germline sequence, so it may reflect a read error. The sample contains more than one DNA sequence encoding this CDR3. This chain connects TRBV4-1 to TRBJ2-7; D gene uncertain. From germline, CDR1 is MGHRA and CDR2 YSYEKL. There are 16 residues in the CDR3. CDR3 in amino acids: CASSQVSTTVPYEQYF. Here the CDR3 DNA reads TGCGCCAGCAGCCAAGTTTCGACGACGGTCCCCTATGAGCAGTACTTC.

The chain has TRBV10-3 and TRBJ1-4; D gene unclear. Trimming took 0 bases from V and 3 from J, leaving 8 bases between them. Germline-derived CDR1 and CDR2 are ENHRY and SYGVKD. CDR3 size: 15 residues. In DNA form, the CDR3 reads TGTGCCATCAGTGAGTCCGTCGCCTCTAATGAAAAACTGTTTTTT. As protein: CAISESVASNEKLFF.

The rearrangement links TRBV9 to TRBJ1-3; TRBD1 is a possible D gene (5 bases). This CDR3 region has 16 residues. Germline V gene lookup returns CDR1 SGDLS and CDR2 YYNGEE. The V end was cut by 3 bases, the J end by 1 base, with 14 bases between. This chain's CDR3 is CASSDQGRPSGNTIYF. CDR3 nucleotide sequence: TGTGCCAGCAGCGACCAGGGCAGACCTTCTGGAAACACCATATATTTT.

V is TRBV5-8 and J is TRBJ1-1, with D perhaps matching TRBD1 (6 bases). V was cut by 6 bases and J by 4 bases, with 16 bases left in between. The CDR3 contains 14 residues. In germline, CDR1 is SGHTS, CDR2 YDEGEE. The CDR3 DNA reads as TGTGCCAGCAACCTAAGGGGGGGAGGCACTGAAGCTTTCTTT. This gives the protein CASNLRGGGTEAFF.

The V call is TRBV29-1, the J call TRBJ1-4; 9 nucleotides line up with TRBD1. The CDR3 loop spans 17 amino acids. The germline V gene encodes CDR1 SQVTM and CDR2 ANQGSEA. V lost 0 bases, J lost 7 bases, and 12 bases stayed unmatched. Here the CDR3 reads CSVEDPKTGGFGEKLFF. As DNA, the CDR3 is TGCAGCGTTGAAGATCCGAAAACAGGGGGCTTTGGTGAAAAACTGTTTTTT.